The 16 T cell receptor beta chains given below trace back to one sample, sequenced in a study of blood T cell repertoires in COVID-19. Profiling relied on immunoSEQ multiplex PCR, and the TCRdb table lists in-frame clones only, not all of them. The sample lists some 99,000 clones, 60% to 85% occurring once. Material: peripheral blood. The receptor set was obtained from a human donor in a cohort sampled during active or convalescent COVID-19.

The CDR3 is CASSYSVTGVTEAFF. The CDR3 DNA sequence: TGTGCCAGCAGCTATTCTGTTACAGGGGTCACTGAAGCTTTCTTT. The V gene is TRBV5-5, the J gene TRBJ1-1; 7 bases fit TRBD1. Germline lookup yields CDR1 SGHKS and CDR2 YYEKEE (reference sequence). V lost 3 bases, J lost 4 bases, and 9 bases stayed unmatched. This CDR3 is built from 15 residues.

This CDR3 reads CASSIDPYRGRRNTEAFF. Written as DNA, the CDR3 is TGTGCCAGTAGTATAGACCCTTACAGGGGGCGGAGGAACACTGAAGCTTTCTTT. The chain recombines TRBV19 with TRBJ1-1, with 9 positions matching TRBD1. Germline CDR1 reads LNHDA; CDR2 reads SQIVND (reference sequence). The CDR3 totals 18 residues. With V trimmed by 0 bases and J by 1 base, 9 bases remained unmatched.

The CDR3 DNA is TGTGCCAGCAGCGTAAAGGGAGTAGCCGGGGAGCTGTTTTTT. This sequence encodes CASSVKGVAGELFF. The rearrangement joins TRBV9 to TRBJ2-2; perhaps TRBD2 as D (5 bases). Trimming removed 1 base from V and 6 bases from J, with 10 bases in between. CDR1 and CDR2 from the germline V gene are SGDLS and YYNGEE. The CDR3 extends over 14 amino acids.

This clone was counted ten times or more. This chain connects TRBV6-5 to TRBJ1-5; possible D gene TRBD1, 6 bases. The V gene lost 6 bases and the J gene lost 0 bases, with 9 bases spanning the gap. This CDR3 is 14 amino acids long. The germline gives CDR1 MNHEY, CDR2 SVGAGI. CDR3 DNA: TGTGCCAGCAGAGGACAGAATAGCAATCAGCCCCAGCATTTT. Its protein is CASRGQNSNQPQHF.

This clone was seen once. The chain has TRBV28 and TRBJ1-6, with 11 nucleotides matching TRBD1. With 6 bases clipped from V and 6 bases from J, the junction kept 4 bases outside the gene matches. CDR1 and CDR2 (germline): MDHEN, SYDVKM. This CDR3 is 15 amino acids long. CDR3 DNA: TGTGCCAGCAGAGGGACAGGGGGTATTAATTCACCCCTCCACTTT. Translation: CASRGTGGINSPLHF.

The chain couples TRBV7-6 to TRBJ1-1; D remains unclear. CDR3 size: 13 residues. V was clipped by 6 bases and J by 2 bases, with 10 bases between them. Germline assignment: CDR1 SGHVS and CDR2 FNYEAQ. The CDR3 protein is CASSPTPNTEAFF. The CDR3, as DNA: TGTGCCAGCAGTCCAACACCAAACACTGAAGCTTTCTTT.

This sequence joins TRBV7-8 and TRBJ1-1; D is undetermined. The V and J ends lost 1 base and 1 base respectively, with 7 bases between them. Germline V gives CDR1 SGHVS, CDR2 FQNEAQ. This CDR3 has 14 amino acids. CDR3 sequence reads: CASSLGAGNTEAFF. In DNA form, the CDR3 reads TGTGCCAGCAGCTTAGGGGCGGGGAACACTGAAGCTTTCTTT.

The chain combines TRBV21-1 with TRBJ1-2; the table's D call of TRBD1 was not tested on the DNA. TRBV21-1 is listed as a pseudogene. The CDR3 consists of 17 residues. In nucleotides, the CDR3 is TGTGCCAGCAGCGACTTCGACAGGGTCGGAGAGGACTATGGCTACACCTTC. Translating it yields CASSDFDRVGEDYGYTF.

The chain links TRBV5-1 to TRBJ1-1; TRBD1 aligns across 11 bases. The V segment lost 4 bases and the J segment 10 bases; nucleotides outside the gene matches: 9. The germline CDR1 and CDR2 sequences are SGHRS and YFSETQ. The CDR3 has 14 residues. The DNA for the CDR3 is TGCGCCAGCAGCGCGGGACAGGGGGTTTTGGGAGCTTTCTTT. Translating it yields CASSAGQGVLGAFF.

CDR3 region: CASSPGVGPFSGNTIYF. CDR3 in DNA: TGTGCCAGCAGCCCTGGGGTGGGGCCCTTCTCTGGAAACACCATATATTTT. This chain uses TRBV7-6 with TRBJ1-3; possible D gene TRBD1, 5 bases. The CDR3 loop spans 17 amino acids. V was pared by 5 bases and J by 0 bases, with 17 bases between. The germline V gene has CDR1 SGHVS and CDR2 FNYEAQ.

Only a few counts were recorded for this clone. CDR3 in amino acids: CASSLGSRANTEAFF. CDR3 sequence (DNA): TGTGCCAGCAGCTTAGGGTCCAGGGCGAACACTGAAGCTTTCTTT. The V call is TRBV7-2, the J call TRBJ1-1; tentatively, D is TRBD1 (5 bases). The V end lost 1 base, the J end lost 1 base, and 10 bases lay between the germline ends. CDR1 is SGHTA and CDR2 is FQGNSA in the germline V gene. The CDR3 is 15 residues long.

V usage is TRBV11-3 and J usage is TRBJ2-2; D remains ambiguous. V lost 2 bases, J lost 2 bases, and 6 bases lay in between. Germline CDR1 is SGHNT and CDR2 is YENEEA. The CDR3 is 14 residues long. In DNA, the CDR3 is TGTGCCAGCAGCTTACTGAGAAACACCGGGGAGCTGTTTTTT. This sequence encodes CASSLLRNTGELFF.

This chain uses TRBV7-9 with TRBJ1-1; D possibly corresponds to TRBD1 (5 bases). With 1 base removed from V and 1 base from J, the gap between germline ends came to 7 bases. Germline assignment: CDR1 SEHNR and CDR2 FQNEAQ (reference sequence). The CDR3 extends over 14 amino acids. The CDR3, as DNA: TGTGCCAGCAGCTTAGGACAGACGAACACTGAAGCTTTCTTT. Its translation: CASSLGQTNTEAFF.

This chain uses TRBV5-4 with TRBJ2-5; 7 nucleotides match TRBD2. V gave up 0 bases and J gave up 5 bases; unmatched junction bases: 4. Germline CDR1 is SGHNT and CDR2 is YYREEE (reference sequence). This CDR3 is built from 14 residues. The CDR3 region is CASSLGLASETQYF. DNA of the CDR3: TGTGCCAGCAGCTTGGGACTAGCTTCCGAGACCCAGTACTTC.

CDR3 sequence (DNA): TGTGCCAGCAGTCACGGACAGGGCTACGAAAAACTGTTTTTT. Amino acid sequence: CASSHGQGYEKLFF. The V call is TRBV7-2, the J call TRBJ1-4; TRBD1 agrees at 8 bases. The CDR3 consists of 14 residues. Losses at the gene ends were 6 bases for V and 8 bases for J; bases not matched to a gene: 8. Germline CDR1 and CDR2: SGHTA and FQGNSA.

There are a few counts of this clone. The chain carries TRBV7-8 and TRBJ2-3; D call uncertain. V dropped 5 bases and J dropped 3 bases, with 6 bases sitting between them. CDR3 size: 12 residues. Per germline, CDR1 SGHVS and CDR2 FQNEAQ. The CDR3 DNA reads TGTGCCAGCAGCCTCCATACAGATACGCAGTATTTT. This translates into CASSLHTDTQYF.